The 14 T cell receptor beta chains below come from one sample, sequenced in a study of control samples from healthy donors and cancer patients. Sequencing used immunoSEQ multiplex PCR; TCRdb keeps in-frame clones, though not all of them. The repertoire holds fewer than 200,000 clones, with 90% as singletons. The sequenced material came from blood. The origin of the receptors is a woman between 50 and 59 years old in good health.

The rearrangement links TRBV7-2 to TRBJ2-3; D unclear. Germline V lookup: CDR1 SGHTA, CDR2 FQGNSA. The CDR3 is 13 amino acids. Between the trimmed V and J ends, which lost 5 bases and 0 bases, there was a span of 6 bases. The CDR3 region is CASSEPSTDTQYF. DNA for the CDR3: TGTGCCAGCAGCGAGCCTAGCACAGATACGCAGTATTTT. Combining the CDR3 with reference TRBV7-2 and TRBJ2-3 gives the whole variable domain GAGVSQSPSNKVTEKGKDVELRCDPISGHTALYWYRQSLGQGLEFLIYFQGNSAPDKSGLPSDRFSAERTGGSVSTLTIQRTQQEDSAVYLCASSEPSTDTQYFGPGTRLTVL.

Note on this clone: At one end the junction does not follow the germline gene, possibly because of a read error. The chain recombines TRBV4-2 with TRBJ2-1, with D tentatively TRBD2 (6 bases). The CDR3 runs to 14 residues. CDR1 LGHNA and CDR2 YNFKEQ come from the germline V gene. The CDR3 region is CASSQETQRAGLVF. In DNA form, the CDR3 reads TGTGCCAGCAGCCAAGAAACCCAGCGGGCCGGATTGGTCTTC.

This clone was seen once. The V gene is TRBV24-1, the J gene TRBJ1-2, with a weak D call TRBD1 (6 bases). The CDR3 is 15 residues long. Germline V CDR1 and CDR2: KGHDR, SFDVKD. The V and J ends lost 5 bases and 2 bases respectively, with 14 bases between them. CDR3: CATSGGTMQNYGYTF. DNA of the CDR3: TGTGCCACCAGTGGAGGGACAATGCAGAACTATGGCTACACCTTC.

The chain recombines TRBV6-5 with TRBJ2-3; no clear D gene. Germline V CDR1 and CDR2: MNHEY, SVGAGI. The CDR3 is 13 residues long. Trimming pared 10 bases from V and 4 bases from J, leaving 15 bases between. For the CDR3, the DNA is TGTGCCACCCGACACCCCCTATCAGATACGCAGTATTTT. Residues: CATRHPLSDTQYF.

This clone was found once. The chain carries TRBV5-1 and TRBJ1-6, with D hard to call. V was shortened by 5 bases and J by 6 bases, with 18 bases between the two germline ends. The CDR3 length is 16 residues. Looked up from germline, CDR1 is SGHRS and CDR2 is YFSETQ. The chain's CDR3 is CASRPDLGSGNSPLHF. Here the CDR3 DNA reads TGCGCCAGCAGGCCCGACTTAGGGTCGGGTAATTCACCCCTCCACTTT.

The chain recombines TRBV19 with TRBJ1-1; weak D call: TRBD1 (5 bases). Trimming removed 2 bases from V and 5 bases from J, with 21 bases in between. Germline V CDR1 and CDR2: LNHDA, SQIVND (reference sequence). This CDR3 comprises 17 residues. Written as DNA, the CDR3 is TGTGCCAGTAGTATACCCGGGGGAATTTTTACACTTACTGAAGCTTTCTTT. This codes for CASSIPGGIFTLTEAFF.

This chain links TRBV4-3 with TRBJ2-3; D is possibly TRBD1 or TRBD2 (5 bases each). Germline-derived CDR1 and CDR2 are LGHNA and YSLEER. CDR3 length: 14 residues. The V gene lost 2 bases and the J gene lost 9 bases, with 15 bases spanning the gap. This CDR3 is CASSQLKAEGTQYF. CDR3 DNA: TGCGCCAGCAGCCAACTGAAAGCAGAGGGGACGCAGTATTTT.

The chain has TRBV2 and TRBJ2-2; D remains unclear. Germline V lookup: CDR1 SNHLY, CDR2 FYNNEI. The CDR3 runs 14 residues. V was shortened by 3 bases and J by 1 base, with 6 bases between the two germline ends. For the CDR3, the DNA is TGTGCCAGCAGTGAGTGGGGGAACACCGGGGAGCTGTTTTTT. This gives the protein CASSEWGNTGELFF.

The genes are TRBV4-3 and TRBJ1-2; perhaps TRBD1 as D (5 bases). The CDR3 sequence is 16 residues long. The germline CDR1 and CDR2 sequences are LGHNA and YSLEER. Trimming stripped 1 base from V and 5 bases from J, with 17 bases between. The CDR3 protein is CASSQGGAGPGYGYTF. The CDR3 nucleotides read TGCGCCAGCAGCCAAGGAGGGGCAGGCCCGGGGTATGGCTACACCTTC.

This chain uses TRBV7-9 with TRBJ2-3; TRBD1 agrees at 8 bases. Losses at the gene ends were 3 bases for V and 0 bases for J; bases not matched to a gene: 8. This CDR3 is 17 amino acids long. Germline assignment: CDR1 SEHNR and CDR2 FQNEAQ (reference sequence). The DNA for the CDR3 is TGTGCCAGCAGCTTTGGGACCGGACAGGGCAGCACAGATACGCAGTATTTT. Translated: CASSFGTGQGSTDTQYF.

The J gene is TRBJ2-2, the V gene TRBV28, with a weak D call TRBD2 (5 bases). The CDR3 contains 15 residues. The germline V gene has CDR1 MDHEN and CDR2 SYDVKM. Trimming stripped 3 bases from V and 6 bases from J, with 14 bases between. The CDR3 protein is CASSLRALTAGELFF. CDR3 DNA sequence: TGTGCCAGCAGTTTGCGGGCGCTGACCGCCGGGGAGCTGTTTTTT.

V is TRBV5-1 and J is TRBJ1-5, with no clear D. Per germline, CDR1 SGHRS and CDR2 YFSETQ. The CDR3 runs 13 residues. With 0 bases removed from V and 7 bases from J, the gap between germline ends came to 8 bases. This chain's CDR3 is CASSLAVGQPQHF. The CDR3 region has the DNA TGCGCCAGCAGCTTGGCGGTAGGACAGCCCCAGCATTTT.

This clone was seen more than once but under ten times. The J gene is TRBJ2-2, the V gene TRBV14; D call uncertain. The germline gives CDR1 SGHDN, CDR2 FVKESK. The CDR3 spans 14 residues. V was cut by 3 bases and J by 2 bases, with 7 bases left in between. This CDR3 is CASSHELNTGELFF. The DNA for the CDR3 is TGTGCCAGCAGCCACGAATTAAACACCGGGGAGCTGTTTTTT.

This chain links TRBV6-5 with TRBJ1-1, with 7 bases identical to TRBD1. Germline lookup yields CDR1 MNHEY and CDR2 SVGAGI. The CDR3 spans 15 residues. The V gene end was trimmed by 4 bases and the J gene end by 4 bases; junction bases not matched to a gene: 9. CDR3 residues: CASSSRGRGSTEAFF. The CDR3 coding sequence is TGTGCCAGCAGTTCCAGGGGGAGGGGGAGCACTGAAGCTTTCTTT.